This T cell receptor beta chain was obtained from a study of blood T cell repertoires in COVID-19. Measured with immunoSEQ multiplex PCR; TCRdb has only the in-frame clones, and not every one. The sample records approximately 250,000 clones, about 86% being singletons. The CDR3 runs 15 residues. With V trimmed by 2 bases and J by 4 bases, 6 bases remained unmatched. Germline V gene data show CDR1 as LGHDT and CDR2 as YNNKEL (reference sequence). Sequencing was done on a sample of PBMCs or T cells enriched from blood (not recorded which). V is TRBV3-1 (or the pseudogene TRBV3-2) and J is TRBJ1-1; 8 positions agree with TRBD1. The TCR sequence derives from a man aged 30-40 years with acute COVID-19. The CDR3 here is CASSQLTGGVTEAFF. The CDR3 region has the DNA TGTGCCAGCAGCCAACTTACAGGGGGGGTCACTGAAGCTTTCTTT.